Listed below are T cell receptor beta chains from one sample, sequenced in a study of T cell responses to AZD1222 COVID-19 vaccine. This table comes from immunoSEQ multiplex PCR, and its TCRdb copy is limited to in-frame clones, with some not included. The sample carries 95,000 or so clones, approximately 90% recorded once. This sample comprised peripheral blood, obtained 28 days after the second AZD1222 dose. The receptor set was obtained from an adult who received the AZD1222 COVID-19 vaccine. CDR3s include the opening cysteine and the closing phenylalanine or tryptophan. The D gene is left open where the match is weak. For some rows the clone size is stated as once, few or many, or as a class when expanded; others skip it.

D gene,J gene,clone size,V gene,CDR3 DNA,CDR3 protein
TRBD1,TRBJ2-1,-,TRBV7-9,TGTGCCAGCAGCTTAACGCGGGGACAGGGGGCAAACTATGAGCAGTTCTTC,CASSLTRGQGANYEQFF
-,TRBJ2-5,-,TRBV5-4,TGTGCCAGCAGCCGAACCACTTGGGGGCGAGGAGAGACCCAGTACTTC,CASSRTTWGRGETQYF
TRBD1,TRBJ2-7,-,TRBV19,TGTGCCAGTAGTAGGACAGGGCATTCCTACGGGCAGTACTTC,CASSRTGHSYGQYF
TRBD1,TRBJ1-1,-,TRBV24-1,TGTGCCACCCGCGGAGAATCAGGGGGAACTGAAGCTTTCTTT,CATRGESGGTEAFF
TRBD1,TRBJ2-1,-,TRBV5-1,TGCGCCAGCAGCGTACCGACAGGGACTGAGCAGTTCTTC,CASSVPTGTEQFF
TRBD1,TRBJ1-2,-,TRBV6-1,TGTGCCAGCAGTGAGCCCCTGACAGGGAAAATGTTATATGGCTACACCTTC,CASSEPLTGKMLYGYTF
TRBD1,TRBJ1-3,-,TRBV2,TGTGCCAGCAGTGGAGACAGGGTGGGAAACACCATATATTTT,CASSGDRVGNTIYF
TRBD1,TRBJ2-7,-,TRBV5-1,TGCGCCAGCAGCTCTGGGACAGGGGAGGCCCACGAGCAGTACTTC,CASSSGTGEAHEQYF
-,TRBJ1-6,few,TRBV11-2,TGTGCCAGCAGCGAGAGGGCGGTGTTTGGGGGGCTTTCACCCCTCCACTTT,CASSERAVFGGLSPLHF
TRBD1,TRBJ2-7,-,TRBV30,TGTGCCTGGGCACAGGGGGCGCAATACGAGCAGTACTTC,CAWAQGAQYEQYF
-,TRBJ1-3,-,TRBV5-1,TGCGCCAGCAGCTTATCGGCTGACTCTGGAAACACCATATATTTT,CASSLSADSGNTIYF
TRBD1,TRBJ1-5,-,TRBV29-1,TGCAGCGTCGGGACAGGGACTCAGCCCCAGCATTTT,CSVGTGTQPQHF
-,TRBJ2-3,-,TRBV24-1,TGTGCCACCAGTGATTTTTCCGCCACAGATACGCAGTATTTT,CATSDFSATDTQYF
TRBD2,TRBJ2-1,once,TRBV30,TGTGCCTGGGGGACTAGCGGCGACAATGAGCAGTTCTTC,CAWGTSGDNEQFF
TRBD2,TRBJ2-7,few,TRBV5-4,TGTGCCAGCAGCTTTTCTAGCGGGAGTCCCCACGAGCAGTACTTC,CASSFSSGSPHEQYF
-,TRBJ1-4,-,TRBV19,TGTGCCAGTGTGGAGGCAGGAGATGAAAAACTGTTTTTT,CASVEAGDEKLFF
TRBD1,TRBJ2-1,-,TRBV27,TGTGCCAGCAGCCTCCCGGGACAGGGAGGTGATGAGCAGTTCTTC,CASSLPGQGGDEQFF
TRBD1,TRBJ1-1,-,TRBV28,TGTGCCAGCAGTTGGGACAGGTTGAACACTGAAGCTTTCTTT,CASSWDRLNTEAFF
-,TRBJ2-1,-,TRBV27,TGTGCCAGCAGTTCTAAACAGAACCGAGGGGCTACCTACAATGAGCAGTTCTTC,CASSSKQNRGATYNEQFF
-,TRBJ1-5,-,TRBV10-2,TGCGCCAGCAGTGAGTCGATAGATCAGCCCCAGCATTTT,CASSESIDQPQHF
TRBD1,TRBJ1-1,-,TRBV28,TGTGCCAGCAGTTTGATTCAGGACAGGGCTACTGAAGCTTTCTTT,CASSLIQDRATEAFF
-,TRBJ1-1,few,TRBV7-8,TGTGCCAGCAGCCTCCGGGAGGGGGGGTTGACTGAAGCTTTCTTT,CASSLREGGLTEAFF
-,TRBJ1-5,-,TRBV4-1,TGCGCCAGCAGCCAAGATGGAGGGGCCAATCAGCCCCAGCATTTT,CASSQDGGANQPQHF
-,TRBJ1-2,few,TRBV18,TGTGCCAGCTCACCCCAGGGAGACTATGGCTACACCTTC,CASSPQGDYGYTF
-,TRBJ2-2,-,TRBV10-3,TGTGCCATCAAGGACCCCCGGGACAGCGGGACCGGGGAGCTGTTTTTT,CAIKDPRDSGTGELFF
-,TRBJ1-1,-,TRBV9,TGTGCCAGCAGCGGCACCCCTCTGAACACTGAAGCTTTCTTT,CASSGTPLNTEAFF
TRBD1,TRBJ1-1,few,TRBV7-2,TGTGCCAGCAGGCGGGACAGGGGGTGGACTGAAGCTTTCTTT,CASRRDRGWTEAFF
-,TRBJ2-5,-,TRBV18,TGTGCCAGCTCACCCCTGGCACCACCAGAGACCCAGTACTTC,CASSPLAPPETQYF
-,TRBJ2-3,-,TRBV7-2,TGTGCCAGCAGCGTTAGACAGAGCACAGATACGCAGTATTTT,CASSVRQSTDTQYF
-,TRBJ1-1,-,TRBV2,TGTGCCAGCAGTGCGGACAGTCAAATGAACACTGAAGCTTTCTTT,CASSADSQMNTEAFF
TRBD1,TRBJ2-2,-,TRBV7-2,TGTGCCAGCAGGGGAGGACAGGGGACACAATTAAACACCGGGGAGCTGTTTTTT,CASRGGQGTQLNTGELFF
-,TRBJ1-6,-,TRBV7-8,TGTGCCAGCAGCTTAGCCATCATGGGGGCGGACAATTCACCCCTCCACTTT,CASSLAIMGADNSPLHF
-,TRBJ2-1,-,TRBV4-3,TGCGCCAGCAGCCCTCGTCCCACCGAGGAGCAGTTCTTC,CASSPRPTEEQFF
-,TRBJ2-1,-,TRBV2,TGTGCCAGCAGAGGAGACAGTTACAATGAGCAGTTCTTC,CASRGDSYNEQFF
-,TRBJ2-7,-,TRBV15,TGTGCCACCAGCAGAGTTGCCACTGCCTACGAGCAGTACTTC,CATSRVATAYEQYF
-,TRBJ1-4,-,TRBV6-6,TGTGCCAGCAGTCTCTTAAGGACAAGACCAACTAATGAAAAACTGTTTTTT,CASSLLRTRPTNEKLFF
-,TRBJ2-1,-,TRBV11-2,TGTGCCAGCAGCTTAGATCTGGCAGGAACGTACAATGAGCAGTTCTTC,CASSLDLAGTYNEQFF
TRBD1,TRBJ1-1,-,TRBV19,TGTGCCAGTAGCAGGGGGGGGGACACTGAAGCTTTCTTT,CASSRGGDTEAFF
-,TRBJ1-1,few,TRBV13,TGTGCCAGCAGCCCAAGGGACACTGAAGCTTTCTTT,CASSPRDTEAFF
-,TRBJ1-5,-,TRBV28,TGTGCCAGCAGTCTTCCGGGGGGGGGCAATCAGCCCCAGCATTTT,CASSLPGGGNQPQHF
TRBD2,TRBJ2-3,-,TRBV7-3,TGTGCCAGCAGCTTTTCTATTACTAGCGGGAGGGATACGCAGTATTTT,CASSFSITSGRDTQYF
TRBD1,TRBJ1-3,once,TRBV7-8,TGTGCCAGCAGCCCCCCTTCCGGGACAGGGGGCCGAGGAAACACCATATATTTT,CASSPPSGTGGRGNTIYF
-,TRBJ1-5,-,TRBV4-1,TGCGCCAGCAGCCAACTTCACAGGGAGTATAGCAATCAGCCCCAGCATTTT,CASSQLHREYSNQPQHF
TRBD2,TRBJ2-1,-,TRBV7-2,TGTGCCAGCAGCTCGACAGGACTAGCCGCCAATGAGCAGTTCTTC,CASSSTGLAANEQFF
-,TRBJ2-3,-,TRBV19,TGTGCCAGTAGTATTAGCGGCACGTTCGCAGATACGCAGTATTTT,CASSISGTFADTQYF
TRBD1,TRBJ2-3,-,TRBV5-1,TGCGCCAGCAACTCGGGACAGGGCAGCCAAAGAGATACGCAGTATTTT,CASNSGQGSQRDTQYF
TRBD2,TRBJ2-1,once,TRBV10-3,TGTGCCATCAGTGAGTCGACCCGTAGGGGTAGCGGGATCAATGAGCAGTTCTTC,CAISESTRRGSGINEQFF
-,TRBJ2-1,-,TRBV5-4,TGTGCCAGCAGCCTCAGCTACAATGAGCAGTTCTTC,CASSLSYNEQFF
-,TRBJ1-1,-,TRBV5-1,TGCGCCAGCAGCTTGGTAGGGGGACGGATCTCTGAAGCTTTCTTT,CASSLVGGRISEAFF
-,TRBJ1-5,-,TRBV6-2/TRBV6-3,TGTGCCAGCAGTTATATCCCGAGGGGGGACAATCAGCCCCAGCATTTT,CASSYIPRGDNQPQHF
-,TRBJ1-1,once,TRBV18,TGTGCCAGCTCACAGGACTTCATGAACACTGAAGCTTTCTTT,CASSQDFMNTEAFF
TRBD2,TRBJ2-3,-,TRBV18,TGTGCCAGCTCGAGGCAGGTGACTACGGGACTAGCGGCCAATCCCTTCACAGATACGCAGTATTTT,CASSRQVTTGLAANPFTDTQYF
-,TRBJ1-1,few,TRBV10-3,TGTGCCATCAGGAACGGACCTGAAGCTTTCTTT,CAIRNGPEAFF
TRBD2,TRBJ2-1,-,TRBV28,TGTGCCAGCAGCCCTACTAGCGGGCGACACTCAAGGTCCAATGAGCAGTTCTTC,CASSPTSGRHSRSNEQFF